These T cell receptor beta chains were read from a single sample in a study of OX40 agonist ivuxolimab in advanced cancers. Sequencing was performed with immunoSEQ multiplex PCR; in TCRdb, only in-frame clones are kept and a portion is missing. The data hold over 80,000 clones, with about 86% observed a single time. The sequences come from CD4+ or CD8+ T cells sorted from blood, collected in a trial of the OX40 agonist ivuxolimab. These receptors were collected from an adult with an advanced solid tumor such as melanoma, head and neck, liver or kidney cancer. Each CDR3 is given with its conserved first and last residue. Each record gives: V gene, J gene, D gene, CDR3 DNA, CDR3 protein. The D gene is left open where the match is weak.

TRBV19	TRBJ1-5	-	TGTGCCAGTAGTATAGGGGCAGGAGCAAATCAGCCCCAGCATTTT	CASSIGAGANQPQHF
TRBV7-2	TRBJ2-7	TRBD1	TGTGCCAGCAGCCGCCCGGGACAGGGAGTGGAGCAGTACTTC	CASSRPGQGVEQYF
TRBV7-8	TRBJ1-6	TRBD1	TGTGCCAGCAGCTCATGGACAGGGGATGGGTCACCCCTCCACTTT	CASSSWTGDGSPLHF
TRBV6-5	TRBJ2-7	-	TGTGCCAGCAGTGAGACGGATTCCTACGAGCAGTACTTC	CASSETDSYEQYF
TRBV6-1	TRBJ1-3	-	TGTGCCAGCAGTGAAGCGACGCGGGGAAACACCATATATTTT	CASSEATRGNTIYF
TRBV18	TRBJ2-1	TRBD1	TGTGCCAGCTCACCACCCCAGACAGGGGCTACTGGGGTGCAGTTCTTC	CASSPPQTGATGVQFF
TRBV5-1	TRBJ2-7	-	TGCGCCAGCAGCTTGGAGCTCACGACCTACGAGCAGTACTTC	CASSLELTTYEQYF
TRBV11-2	TRBJ2-5	-	TGTGCCAGCAGCCTAGAAGGCCCCCCCAGGGTTGAGACCCAGTACTTC	CASSLEGPPRVETQYF
TRBV11-2	TRBJ2-5	-	TGTGCCAGCATCAACCGGGCCCAGGGGGAGACCCAGTACTTC	CASINRAQGETQYF
TRBV2	TRBJ1-1	-	TGTGCCAGCAGTGGGGGCAGGACTGAAGCTTTCTTT	CASSGGRTEAFF
TRBV15	TRBJ2-7	TRBD2	TGTGCCACCAGCAGAGATACCGGAATAGCGGGGGCCTACGAGCAGTACTTC	CATSRDTGIAGAYEQYF
TRBV7-9	TRBJ2-1	-	TGTGCCAGCAGCAGGGGGGACGCCTACAATGAGCAGTTCTTC	CASSRGDAYNEQFF